The clone carrying this TCR beta chain was found a few times. Antigen specificity is unknown. The identical CDR3 is also encoded by other nucleotide sequences in the sample. The data belong to a study of metastatic and nonmetastatic thyroid tumors. All patients reached thyroid surgery having received no treatment beforehand. In the study's own analysis: A classifier for distant metastasis in papillary thyroid cancer was constructed using CDR3 differences observed across clinicopathological groups. MiXCR reprocessed the PCR reads for TCRdb. TCRdb assigned the V and J calls; the authors' analysis was not used. This table holds approximately 31,000 clones, over 15% found once. The ends were cut back, 9 bases at V and 5 bases at J, with 14 bases in the middle. CDR1 is SNHLY and CDR2 is FYNNEI in the germline V gene. The CDR3 contains 14 residues. Study-wide findings and caveats: When malignant thyroid tumors were compared with benign nodules, TCR beta diversity was reportedly significantly higher in the malignant tumors. This held in both blood and tumor samples.

The clonotype comes from a female donor with papillary thyroid cancer or a benign thyroid nodule (not recorded which). Some clones in this sample may be carry-over from other donors' samples. Material: blood. The genes are TRBV2 and TRBJ1-6; TRBD1 might be the D (5 bases). CDR3 sequence (DNA): TGTGCCAGTACAGGCGGCGCTCATAATTCACCCCTCCACTTT. Amino acid sequence: CASTGGAHNSPLHF. Full variable domain (rest looked up from reference TRBV2 and TRBJ1-6): EPEVTQTPSHQVTQMGQEVILRCVPISNHLYFYWYRQILGQKVEFLVSFYNNEISEKSEIFDDQFSVERPDGSNFTLKIRSTKLEDSAMYFCASTGGAHNSPLHFGNGTRLTVT.